This TCR beta chain stems from a study of blood T cell repertoires in COVID-19. Study-wide background: Samples came from the United States, Italy and Spain, spanning acute and convalescent COVID-19.

Per the study methods: Estimates of nucleated cell counts were drawn from the amplification of reference gene primers. Clones were sequenced by immunoSEQ multiplex PCR, and TCRdb holds only the in-frame ones, with some missing. From that table come the V and J calls and clone size; the DNA was used to work out D and trimming. The table shows approximately 29,000 clones, with roughly 85% occurring only once. Germline V gene sequence: CDR1 SNHLY, CDR2 FYNNEI. CDR3 length: 13 amino acids. Trimming pared 4 bases from V and 4 bases from J, leaving 10 bases between. This sequence joins TRBV2 and TRBJ2-5; D is perhaps TRBD1 (6 bases). This sequence originates from a woman in her sixties or seventies with active COVID-19. Input material: peripheral blood. The CDR3 sequence: CASSVGRGETQYF. As DNA, the CDR3 is TGTGCCAGCAGTGTAGGCAGGGGAGAGACCCAGTACTTC.